This T cell receptor (beta chain) was sequenced during a study of blood T cell repertoires in COVID-19. Study overall: The study drew acute and convalescent COVID-19 samples from the United States, Italy and Spain. From T cells, B-cell-depleted T cells, or PBMCs came the material, which was cDNA or gDNA.

Source study methods: Amplified reference gene primers provided the basis for estimating nucleated cell counts. This table comes from immunoSEQ multiplex PCR, and its TCRdb copy is limited to in-frame clones, with some not included. V, J and clone size are taken as reported in that table, and D and trimming were inferred from the DNA itself. The sample includes around 240,000 clones, 85% of them seen just once. The ends lost 7 bases at V and 7 bases at J; junction bases unmatched: 7. Germline assignment: CDR1 MDHEN and CDR2 SYDVKM. The CDR3 totals 13 residues. This rearrangement joins TRBV28 to TRBJ1-2; 9 bases line up with TRBD1. Input material: peripheral blood. This clonotype originated in a man between 35 and 55 years old with acute or convalescent COVID-19. CDR3 amino acids: CASTLRTGVGYTF. In DNA, the CDR3 is TGTGCCAGCACCCTGAGGACAGGGGTTGGCTACACCTTC.